This TCR beta chain derives from a study of CD8 T cells in ankylosing spondylitis. The CDR3 totals 14 residues. V was cut by 0 bases and J by 7 bases, with 14 bases left in between. CDR1 is DFQATT and CDR2 is SNEGSKA in the germline V gene (reference sequence). This clonotype was detected ten times or more. TCRdb re-called the 5' RACE reads with MiXCR, one entry per CDR3 protein. Of 210,000 or so distinct CDR3 sequences listed, roughly 8.2% were seen once; the top ten hold roughly 4.9%. This chain uses TRBV20-1 with TRBJ2-3; possibly TRBD2 for D (5 bases). The source is a female donor with ankylosing spondylitis or in good health (not recorded which). The sample consisted of blood, either unsorted or a sorted T cell fraction (not recorded which). The CDR3 reads CSARDESGANTQYF. CDR3 DNA sequence: TGCAGTGCTAGAGATGAGAGCGGAGCGAATACGCAGTATTTT.